Detailed here is one T cell receptor beta chain. Its target is not known. Each donor was nominally healthy when sampled (though unrecorded immune exposures were likely). These data originate in a study of cytomegalovirus exposure and HLA in healthy donors. Whole-study results and caveats: Presence/absence results assume similar sequencing depth per donor, which may not hold. The authors later linked a missense DCLRE1C variant to TCR beta V- and J-gene trimming.

A multiplex PCR was run with 60 Vbeta primers and 13 Jbeta primers. Profiled with immunoSEQ multiplex PCR; TCRdb holds only in-frame clones, not every one. The sample yields under 150,000 clones, about 80% seen once. Germline V gives CDR1 MDHEN, CDR2 SYDVKM. CDR3 length equals 15 residues. V was clipped by 4 bases and J by 4 bases, with 16 bases between them. The chain employs TRBV28 and TRBJ1-1; weak D call: TRBD1 (5 bases). The source is a woman aged 40 to 50 in good health and CMV-seronegative. Sequencing was performed on PBMCs. The CDR3: CASSSFRQGSTEAFF. The CDR3 bases are TGTGCCAGCAGTTCTTTCCGGCAGGGTAGCACTGAAGCTTTCTTT.